This T cell receptor (beta chain) was captured in a study of blood T cells in healthy people across ages. General study points: Researchers report that TCR beta diversity correlated strongly with naive T cell percentage. While age rose, TCR beta diversity per million T cells dropped in a roughly linear way.

CDR1 MNHNS and CDR2 SASEGT come from the germline V gene. CDR3 length: 14 amino acids. Combining a sample-barcoded 5' primer with a J-beta primer mix, a second PCR ran for roughly 7 to 11 cycles. Every cDNA molecule carried a tag from a template-switch adaptor bearing 12 random nucleotides. From the 5' RACE reads, TCRdb called clonotypes with MiXCR, one entry per CDR3 protein. Of hundreds of thousands of distinct CDR3 sequences in the sample, under 25% were seen once. This clonotype has just a few counts. Its antigen is as yet unknown. The authors drew approximately 10 milliliters of peripheral blood from each donor.

The sample was blood. The chain carries TRBV6-1 and TRBJ2-5, with D unclear. The J call is doubtful: the DNA matches TRBJ2-7 better. This clonotype was sampled from a man aged 70-80 years in good health. The CDR3 DNA reads TGTGCCAGCAGTGAAGGTTTCGTCTCCTACGAGCAGTACTTC. Protein product: CASSEGFVSYEQYF.